A selection of T cell receptor beta chains follows, all from one sample in a study of blood T cell repertoires in COVID-19. Sequencing was performed with immunoSEQ multiplex PCR; in TCRdb, only in-frame clones are kept and a portion is missing. This repertoire shows some 190,000 clones, roughly 80% found once; its top ten account for around 15%. The sequenced sample consisted of PBMCs or T cells enriched from blood (not recorded which). The receptors shown here come from a man aged 55-75 years who had been exposed to COVID-19. The CDR3 runs from the conserved cysteine through the conserved F or W. Each record gives: J gene, CDR3 length, clone size, V gene, D gene, CDR3 protein, CDR3 DNA. D genes are given only for firm matches. Not every row has a clone size; where given, it reads once, few, many or a size class.

TRBJ1-1	12	.	TRBV29-1	.	CSVGTVNTEAFF	TGCAGCGTTGGGACAGTGAACACTGAAGCTTTCTTT
TRBJ2-3	15	once	TRBV7-2	TRBD1	CASSIDRGSTDTQYF	TGTGCCAGCAGCATAGACAGGGGTAGCACAGATACGCAGTATTTT
TRBJ2-7	17	.	TRBV12-2	.	CASRLTGRTGGFDEQYF	TGTGCAAGTCGCTTAACGGGACGGACAGGGGGCTTCGACGAGCAGTACTTC
TRBJ2-1	14	.	TRBV3-1/TRBV3-2	.	CASSPATSSGEQFF	TGTGCCAGCAGCCCTGCCACTAGCAGCGGTGAGCAGTTCTTC
TRBJ2-1	16	once	TRBV5-4	TRBD2	CASSKQPGGQNNEQFF	TGTGCCAGCAGCAAGCAACCGGGAGGACAAAACAATGAGCAGTTCTTC
TRBJ2-7	17	.	TRBV6-1	.	CASSALGASSNPYEQYF	TGTGCCAGCAGTGCTTTAGGAGCATCGTCTAACCCCTACGAGCAGTACTTC
TRBJ2-1	15	.	TRBV27	TRBD2	CASTEGVAGGYEQFF	TGTGCCAGCACCGAAGGAGTAGCGGGCGGGTATGAGCAGTTCTTC
TRBJ1-1	14	.	TRBV19	.	CASSPRGRNTEAFF	TGTGCCAGTAGTCCCCGTGGCAGGAACACTGAAGCTTTCTTT
TRBJ2-1	16	.	TRBV10-3	.	CAIRTKRTSEGNEQFF	TGTGCCATCAGGACAAAGCGGACCTCTGAGGGCAATGAGCAGTTCTTC
TRBJ2-3	15	.	TRBV10-3	TRBD2	CAISRSGGNTDTQYF	TGTGCCATCAGTAGGTCCGGGGGGAACACAGATACGCAGTATTTT
TRBJ1-3	15	.	TRBV10-3	.	CAISEPGGAPNTIYF	TGTGCCATCAGTGAGCCAGGAGGGGCCCCGAACACCATATATTTT
TRBJ1-1	14	.	TRBV5-1	.	CASSPEQVGPEAFF	TGCGCCAGCAGCCCTGAACAGGTAGGGCCTGAAGCTTTCTTT
TRBJ2-1	17	.	TRBV4-3	TRBD2	CASSRGRAGGRRNEQFF	TGCGCCAGCAGCCGAGGGAGGGCGGGAGGGCGTAGAAATGAGCAGTTCTTC
TRBJ1-2	14	few	TRBV7-2	TRBD1	CASSRTGGNYGYTF	TGTGCCAGCAGCCGCACAGGGGGTAACTATGGCTACACCTTC
TRBJ2-7	14	.	TRBV7-3	TRBD1	CASSLRQGRDEQYF	TGTGCCAGCAGCTTAAGACAGGGGCGCGACGAGCAGTACTTC
TRBJ2-2	15	.	TRBV5-1	TRBD2	CASSAGLANTGELFF	TGCGCCAGCAGCGCGGGACTAGCGAACACCGGGGAGCTGTTTTTT
TRBJ2-7	15	.	TRBV5-1	.	CASSLGGGKDYEQYF	TGCGCCAGCAGCTTGGGGGGCGGGAAGGACTACGAGCAGTACTTC
TRBJ2-2	17	.	TRBV11-3	TRBD2	CASSFLAGGPNTGELFF	TGTGCCAGCAGCTTCCTAGCGGGAGGGCCGAACACCGGGGAGCTGTTTTTT
TRBJ2-1	16	.	TRBV6-5	.	CASSYSGNRGGDEQFF	TGTGCCAGCAGTTACTCAGGAAACCGAGGCGGCGATGAGCAGTTCTTC
TRBJ2-1	15	.	TRBV7-2	TRBD1	CASSLTRGSYNEQFF	TGTGCCAGCAGCTTAACCAGGGGGTCCTACAATGAGCAGTTCTTC
TRBJ1-4	15	.	TRBV19	TRBD1	CASSRQGATNEKLFF	TGTGCCAGTAGTAGACAGGGGGCGACGAATGAAAAACTGTTTTTT
TRBJ2-2	16	few	TRBV2	.	CASKTSVSANTGELFF	TGTGCCAGCAAAACTAGTGTGTCCGCGAACACCGGGGAGCTGTTTTTT
TRBJ1-1	12	.	TRBV6-6	.	CASSYVRGEAFF	TGTGCCAGCAGTTACGTAAGGGGTGAAGCTTTCTTT
TRBJ1-2	15	.	TRBV27	.	CATTGTPALNYGYTF	TGTGCCACCACCGGGACACCAGCACTTAACTATGGCTACACCTTC
TRBJ1-2	10	.	TRBV29-1	.	CSAQGVGYTF	TGCAGCGCTCAAGGGGTTGGCTACACCTTC
TRBJ1-5	14	.	TRBV3-1/TRBV3-2	.	CASSPRFRDTLQHF	TGTGCCAGCAGCCCGCGATTCCGGGACACCCTACAGCATTTT
TRBJ2-2	14	.	TRBV7-2	TRBD1	CASSSTGDTGELFF	TGTGCCAGCAGCTCGACAGGGGACACCGGGGAGCTGTTTTTT
TRBJ1-3	16	few	TRBV29-1	TRBD1	CSASGQTTYSGNTIYF	TGCAGCGCTTCGGGACAGACAACCTACTCTGGAAACACCATATATTTT
TRBJ2-7	14	.	TRBV15	TRBD1	CATSMEQGVYEQYF	TGTGCCACCAGCATGGAACAGGGGGTTTACGAGCAGTACTTC
TRBJ1-5	16	.	TRBV2	.	CASREMGGTSNQPQHF	TGTGCCAGCAGAGAAATGGGGGGAACAAGCAATCAGCCCCAGCATTTT
TRBJ2-1	17	few	TRBV28	TRBD2	CASRGGETSGIYNEQFF	TGTGCCAGCAGGGGGGGGGAGACTAGCGGGATCTACAATGAGCAGTTCTTC
TRBJ1-3	16	.	TRBV28	.	CASSLPGLGSGNTIYF	TGTGCCAGCAGTTTACCAGGGTTGGGCTCTGGAAACACCATATATTTT
TRBJ2-2	14	.	TRBV7-3	.	CASSSNPLSGELFF	TGTGCCAGCAGCTCTAATCCTCTTTCCGGGGAGCTATTTTTT
TRBJ2-6	17	.	TRBV7-3	.	CASSSGTQLSGANVLTF	TGTGCCAGCAGCTCCGGGACACAACTCTCTGGGGCCAACGTCCTGACTTTC
TRBJ1-2	13	.	TRBV10-3	.	CAMIDSGSYGYTF	TGTGCCATGATCGACAGTGGCTCCTATGGCTACACCTTC
TRBJ1-4	14	.	TRBV9	.	CASSEGAGNEKLFF	TGTGCCAGCAGCGAAGGGGCAGGGAATGAAAAACTGTTTTTT
TRBJ1-1	15	.	TRBV9	TRBD1	CASSTTLTGGSEAFF	TGTGCCAGCAGCACTACCCTAACAGGGGGCTCTGAAGCTTTCTTT
TRBJ1-5	15	.	TRBV5-8	.	CASSLAGGPGQPQHF	TGTGCCAGCAGCTTGGCCGGCGGGCCGGGACAGCCCCAGCATTTT
TRBJ2-7	14	.	TRBV5-4	TRBD1	CASSTGQGAVEQYF	TGTGCCAGCAGCACCGGACAGGGGGCCGTCGAGCAGTACTTC
TRBJ1-2	15	.	TRBV7-2	TRBD1	CASSLERGRFYGYTF	TGTGCCAGCAGCTTAGAAAGGGGGCGGTTTTATGGCTACACCTTC
TRBJ2-2	15	.	TRBV11-2	.	CASSLEASRGGELFF	TGTGCCAGCAGCTTAGAGGCATCCCGAGGAGGGGAGCTGTTTTTT
TRBJ1-1	15	few	TRBV30	.	CAWTRLGVTESEAFF	TGTGCCTGGACCAGATTAGGGGTTACGGAATCTGAAGCTTTCTTT
TRBJ2-5	14	.	TRBV27	.	CASSHPGRAETQYF	TGTGCCAGCAGTCACCCGGGAAGGGCCGAGACCCAGTACTTC
TRBJ2-1	15	.	TRBV19	TRBD2	CASIAASGSYNEQFF	TGTGCCAGTATCGCGGCTAGCGGGTCCTACAATGAGCAGTTCTTC
TRBJ2-5	13	once	TRBV6-5	TRBD1	CASSRGQVETQYF	TGTGCCAGCAGCCGTGGACAGGTTGAGACCCAGTACTTC
TRBJ1-4	14	.	TRBV10-3	.	CAISESGEGEKLFF	TGTGCCATCAGTGAGTCAGGGGAGGGCGAAAAACTGTTTTTT
TRBJ2-2	16	.	TRBV5-1	TRBD2	CASSLASGANTGELFF	TGCGCCAGCAGCTTGGCTAGCGGGGCGAACACCGGGGAGCTGTTTTTT
TRBJ1-5	13	.	TRBV10-2	.	CASTRQYNQPQHF	TGCGCCAGCACCAGACAATACAATCAGCCCCAGCATTTT
TRBJ1-1	13	.	TRBV5-1	.	CASSRVANTEAFF	TGCGCCAGCAGCCGGGTTGCGAACACTGAAGCTTTCTTT
TRBJ1-2	13	.	TRBV27	TRBD1	CASSSQGNYGYTF	TGTGCCAGCAGTTCACAGGGGAACTATGGCTACACCTTC
TRBJ2-1	16	once	TRBV19	TRBD2	CASSTTSGRPGDEQFF	TGTGCCAGTAGTACGACTAGCGGGCGACCTGGCGATGAGCAGTTCTTC
TRBJ2-2	15	.	TRBV27	.	CASSPLLVATGELFF	TGTGCCAGCAGTCCCCTTTTAGTAGCGACCGGGGAGCTGTTTTTT
TRBJ2-5	15	.	TRBV11-1	.	CASSSLGSLQETQYF	TGTGCCAGCAGCTCCCTCGGTAGCCTGCAAGAGACCCAGTACTTC